These 9 T cell receptor beta chains were sequenced from one sample in a study of blood T cell repertoires in COVID-19. Sequencing was performed with immunoSEQ multiplex PCR; in TCRdb, only in-frame clones are kept and a portion is missing. The repertoire holds about half a million clones, with 70% to 90% as singletons. Sequencing was carried out using PBMCs or T cells enriched from blood (not recorded which). These receptors were taken from a woman in her fifties or sixties who had recovered from COVID-19.

The J gene is TRBJ1-1, the V gene TRBV6-5, with TRBD1 matching over 7 bases. Trimming removed 6 bases from V and 0 bases from J; junction bases left unmatched: 7. CDR3 length equals 15 residues. Germline assignment: CDR1 MNHEY and CDR2 SVGAGI. This chain's CDR3 is CASSRDRSMNTEAFF. CDR3 nucleotides: TGTGCCAGCAGCAGGGACAGAAGTATGAACACTGAAGCTTTCTTT.

The chain uses TRBV5-4 and TRBJ2-5; the D is unclear. The CDR3 has 14 residues. Germline V gene lookup returns CDR1 SGHNT and CDR2 YYREEE (reference sequence). Trimming took off 0 bases at V and 1 base at J, with 7 bases between the two ends. The CDR3 region has the DNA TGTGCCAGCAGCTTGGAAGCAGGCCAAGAGACCCAGTACTTC. Translation: CASSLEAGQETQYF.

The chain has TRBV3-1 (or the pseudogene TRBV3-2) and TRBJ2-2; 7 nucleotides align to TRBD1. The V gene's germline CDR1 is LGHDT and CDR2 YNNKEL (reference sequence). This CDR3 comprises 16 residues. After removal of 4 bases from V and 3 bases from J, the junction contained 8 bases not matched to a gene. In DNA form, the CDR3 reads TGTGCCAGCAGCCTAAAACAGGGGCGGGACACCGGGGAGCTGTTTTTT. Its translation: CASSLKQGRDTGELFF.

The chain carries TRBV7-6 and TRBJ2-5; TRBD1 matches at 9 bases. Germline values: CDR1 SGHVS, CDR2 FNYEAQ. The CDR3 is made up of 15 amino acids. After removal of 5 bases from V and 4 bases from J, the junction contained 8 bases not matched to a gene. The CDR3 spells CASSRPGQGSETQYF. The CDR3 DNA reads as TGTGCCAGCAGCCGACCGGGACAGGGTTCAGAGACCCAGTACTTC. Full variable domain (remainder filled in from reference TRBV7-6 and TRBJ2-5): GAGVSQSPRYKVTKRGQDVALRCDPISGHVSLYWYRQALGQGPEFLTYFNYEAQQDKSGLPNDRFSAERPEGSISTLTIQRTEQRDSAMYRCASSRPGQGSETQYFGPGTRLLVL.

The gene calls are TRBV5-1 and TRBJ2-2, with a possible D match to TRBD2 (5 bases). The CDR3 is 17 residues long. CDR1 and CDR2 (germline): SGHRS, YFSETQ. V was cut by 0 bases and J by 0 bases, with 12 bases left in between. The CDR3 here is CASSLVAGRTNTGELFF. In DNA, the CDR3 is TGCGCCAGCAGCTTGGTCGCGGGTCGGACGAACACCGGGGAGCTGTTTTTT.

The rearrangement uses TRBV6-5 and TRBJ2-7, with 8 bases identical to TRBD2. The germline gives CDR1 MNHEY, CDR2 SVGAGI. Losses at the gene ends were 0 bases for V and 2 bases for J; bases not matched to a gene: 3. The CDR3 runs to 15 residues. The CDR3 here is CASSYSRRGAYEQYV. The CDR3 nucleotides read TGTGCCAGCAGTTACTCTCGGCGGGGGGCCTACGAGCAGTACGTC.

V is TRBV6-6 and J is TRBJ1-2; 8 nucleotides match TRBD1. CDR1 and CDR2 (germline): MNHNY, SVGAGI (reference sequence). CDR3 length: 14 amino acids. V shed 7 bases, J shed 8 bases, and the junction held 12 bases outside the gene matches. The CDR3 nucleotides read TGTGCCAGCATTACCCTAGGACAGGGAGGAGGCTACACCTTC. Its protein is CASITLGQGGGYTF.

The V and J genes are TRBV24-1 and TRBJ1-1, with D maybe TRBD1 (5 bases). Trimming cost V 3 bases and J 2 bases, with 12 bases left between them. Germline assignment: CDR1 KGHDR and CDR2 SFDVKD. CDR3 length equals 15 residues. The CDR3 loop reads CATSDETAGNTEAFF. As DNA, the CDR3 is TGTGCCACCAGTGATGAGACAGCCGGAAACACTGAAGCTTTCTTT.

The rearrangement links TRBV19 to TRBJ1-1; the D is unclear. Looked up from germline, CDR1 is LNHDA and CDR2 is SQIVND (reference sequence). The V end lost 10 bases, the J end lost 0 bases, and 9 bases lay between the germline ends. The CDR3 extends over 12 amino acids. The CDR3: CATILMNTEAFF. In nucleotides, the CDR3 is TGTGCCACCATACTCATGAACACTGAAGCTTTCTTT.